This record concerns one T cell receptor (beta chain) sequence. The data stem from a study of blood T cell repertoires in COVID-19. Study as a whole: The samples span acute and convalescent COVID-19 from the United States, Italy and Spain. Sources were T cells, B-cell-depleted T cells, or PBMCs; the material itself was cDNA or gDNA.

Original processing methods: Estimation of nucleated cell counts relied on the amplification of reference gene primers. Profiled with immunoSEQ multiplex PCR; TCRdb holds only in-frame clones, not every one. The V and J calls and clone size are taken from that table; D and trimming were inferred from the DNA. Here the sample spans just over 150,000 clones, 80% to 90% being singletons. The germline V and J ends were trimmed by 3 bases and 4 bases, with 4 bases remaining between them. Germline CDR1 is SGHAT and CDR2 is FQNNGV. CDR3 length equals 12 residues. The specimen sequenced was peripheral blood. The sequence was obtained from a woman between 40 and 50 years old with acute or convalescent COVID-19. The V and J genes are TRBV11-2 and TRBJ1-3; D remains unclear. DNA of the CDR3: TGTGCCAGCAGCTTTCAGGGAAACACCATATATTTT. Amino acid sequence: CASSFQGNTIYF.